The clone carrying this T cell receptor beta chain has at least ten counts. The data originate from a study of T cells in Graves' hyperthyroidism and ophthalmopathy. V lost 0 bases, J lost 5 bases, and 13 bases lay in between. CDR3 length equals 15 residues. Looked up from germline, CDR1 is KGHSH and CDR2 is LQKENI. RNA transcripts provided the source from which TCR beta CDR3 regions were amplified. Using the HTBI primer set, a first-round RT-PCR was run on the TCR CDR3. TCRdb recomputed calls from the multiplex PCR reads with MiXCR, one row per CDR3 protein. The sample holds under 400,000 distinct CDR3 sequences, roughly 14% seen once.

Sequencing input: blood. This chain links TRBV18 with TRBJ2-5, with D hard to call. This receptor was taken from a woman aged 60-70 years with Graves' hyperthyroidism. The chain's CDR3 is CASSPPFSRSETQYF. In DNA, the CDR3 is TGTGCCAGCTCACCACCGTTTTCTAGGTCGGAGACCCAGTACTTC.